This T cell receptor beta chain was obtained from a study of blood T cell repertoires in COVID-19. At the level of the study: Samples representing acute and convalescent COVID-19 were sourced from the United States, Italy and Spain. Sources were T cells, B-cell-depleted T cells, or PBMCs; the material itself was cDNA or gDNA.

The trim removed 2 bases at V and 8 bases at J, leaving 11 bases unmatched. This CDR3 spans 17 amino acids. Germline assignment: CDR1 LNHDA and CDR2 SQIVND (reference sequence). Sequencing was performed with immunoSEQ multiplex PCR; in TCRdb, only in-frame clones are kept and a portion is missing. The sample has approximately 210,000 clones, about 91% seen once. The gene calls are TRBV19 and TRBJ2-1, with TRBD2 identical over 11 bases. Sample: peripheral blood. The sequence was obtained from a man under 40 with acute or convalescent COVID-19. CDR3 protein: CASSIRLAGGARDEQFF. In nucleotides, the CDR3 is TGTGCCAGTAGTATACGGCTAGCGGGAGGCGCTAGGGATGAGCAGTTCTTC.